This T cell receptor beta chain was identified in a study of shared clonotypes between healthy human individuals (dated by TCRdb to 2018 to 2021). Regarding the complete study: The cohort included a few men and a couple of women between 18 and 49 years of age. For each donor, CD4 naive and CD4 memory were each run on three plates, CD8 naive on two plates, and CD8 memory on one plate. Leukapheresis yielded between about 0.94 and 8.9 billion PBMCs per donor. To estimate repertoire size and how much clonotypes are shared between individuals, the study performed deep sequencing of blood TCR repertoires from a few healthy adults. Libraries were prepared and TCR repertoires were sequenced by different laboratories using diverse techniques, in order to increase sequencing depth and limit assay-specific biases. The investigation overall reported the following: Sampling was restricted to blood, and TCR repertoires in tissues likely differ from the TCR repertoires found in blood. Naive subsets generally had larger estimated clonotype richness than memory subsets did. Pairwise subsampling led to the expectation that sequencing depth would affect the degree of clonotype sharing among donors. Sharing across several donors was observed for around 5% of naive CD4, 3.5% of naive CD8, 2% to 2.5% of memory CD4, and roughly 0.4% of memory CD8 clonotypes. The genetic and exposure-history diversity represented was limited by the small number of donors. Clonotypes shared by all four sorted-subset donors showed higher generation probabilities than non-shared clonotypes. Even with the large sequencing depth, rarefaction of the sorted-subset datasets indicated that sequencing was incomplete.

Using the deep immunoSEQ assay, multiplex PCR amplified TCR CDR3 regions from genomic DNA. Extracted genomic DNA from each cell subset was spread evenly across all wells of several immunoSEQ 96-well plates, with each plate serving as a replicate. For sorted subsets, roughly 0.2 ug genomic DNA, equal to tens of thousands of T cell genomes, was loaded into each replicate PCR. Purified libraries were quantified with a Qubit 3.0 fluorometer, sized on a Bioanalyzer 2100, and re-quantified with the KAPA Library Quantification kit. A separate single-read 150-cycle Illumina NextSeq 550 flow cell was used to sequence each immunoSEQ 96-well plate. As for the authors' bioinformatics: The immunoSEQ output contained only junctional sequences without quality scores, so filtering could not match that applied to full-length reads. Sequences were annotated with PyIR, a Python wrapper for IgBLAST v1.9, using IMGT germline references to assign V/J genes and CDR3. Any read was removed if the V/J assignment was weak (E-value above 1e-6), the CDR3 was missing, or the read contained stop codons, out-of-frame junctions, or ambiguous translated residues. V3J clonotypes were defined by identical inferred V gene, J gene, and CDR3 amino acid sequence. To compute the percentage overlap between repertoires, the number of shared unique clonotypes was divided by the size of the smaller repertoire. RTK rarefaction, the Chao1 estimator, and Recon v2.1 estimates of unobserved clonotypes were used to assess repertoire richness. Generation probabilities for all TCRbeta clonotypes obtained by the gDNA method from a few donors were computed using OLGA. The table was pulled from immuneACCESS by TCRdb, which kept in-frame rearrangements only. Such tables lose some clones; where checked, under half of the loss comes from unresolved V genes, and the rest has no known cause. The DNA was the basis for D and trimming; V, J and clone size are from that table. Counted in this sample were 740,000 or so clones; less than 80% of them appeared once. The ten top clones hold around 2% of the sample.

The CDR3 runs 11 residues from the cysteine to the phenylalanine. The retained sequence is limited to the CDR3, 33 bases, with the frame set at the first base. Cut back by 0 bases and 4 bases, the V and J ends lie 0 bases apart. CDR1 and CDR2 (SGHRS, YFSETQ) derive from the germline V gene. The donors were healthy, HIV-negative adults who had no recently reported acute infections or vaccinations. Only Caucasian adults living in Nashville, Tennessee, USA were represented among the donors. CD4+ T cells were enriched by magnetic negative selection; naive cells were then positively selected on CD45RA, and the negative fraction formed the memory subset. Blood was obtained by leukapheresis, after which PBMCs were separated by Ficoll-Histopaque density gradient centrifugation and cryopreserved in liquid nitrogen vapor phase. Analytical flow cytometry was used to check the purity and quantity of each magnetically sorted T cell population. From each sorted fraction, genomic DNA was isolated and quantified by UV absorbance on a Nanodrop 2000c.

This clone turned up a few times. Its antigen is still unknown. Base qualities are not recorded, but no much larger clone differs from it by a single base. The specimen was memory CD4+ T cells sorted from blood. The cell subset or site tag for this specimen amounts to: CD45RA-negative fraction. The V and J genes are TRBV5-1 and TRBJ2-3; the D gene cannot be resolved reliably. The source of this sequence is a woman younger than 45 in good health. CDR3 protein: CASSLADTQYF. The DNA is TGCGCCAGCAGCTTGGCAGATACGCAGTATTTT.